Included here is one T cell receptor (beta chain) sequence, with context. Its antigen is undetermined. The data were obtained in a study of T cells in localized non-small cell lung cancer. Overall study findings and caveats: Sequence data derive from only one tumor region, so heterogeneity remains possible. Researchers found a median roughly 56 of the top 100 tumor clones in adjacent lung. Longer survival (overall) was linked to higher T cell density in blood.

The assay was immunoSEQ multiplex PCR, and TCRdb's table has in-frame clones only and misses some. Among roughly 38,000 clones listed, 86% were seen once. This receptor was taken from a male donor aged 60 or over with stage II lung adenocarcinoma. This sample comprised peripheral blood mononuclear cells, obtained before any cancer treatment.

The CDR3, as DNA: TGTGCCAGCAGCTGGATAGCGGGAGGGACCAAAAACATTCAGTACTTC. This encodes CASSWIAGGTKNIQYF. The V and J genes are TRBV5-6 and TRBJ2-4; 11 bases fit TRBD2. Germline V CDR1 and CDR2: SGHDT, YYEEEE. The CDR3 is 16 residues long. V dropped 3 bases and J dropped 2; count of bases not matched to a gene: 4.